This passage covers 29 T cell receptor beta chains from one sample sequenced in a study of graft-versus-host responses after intestinal transplantation. These receptors have no known antigen. Generated by immunoSEQ multiplex PCR, the TCRdb table keeps only in-frame clones and is missing some. The sample yields over 100,000 clones, 90% to 95% seen once. Material: unstimulated CD4+ T cells sorted from spleen or lymph node cells, obtained before transplant. The receptors here all came from a human donor who was the organ donor for an intestinal transplant.

The genes are TRBV5-4 and TRBJ2-3; tentatively, D is TRBD1 or TRBD2 (6 bases each). The CDR3 length is 17 residues. Trimming left V 6 bases short and J 0 bases short, with 20 bases between. Germline assignment: CDR1 SGHNT and CDR2 YYREEE (reference sequence). CDR3 amino acids: CASTDRSGGTSTDTQYF. In nucleotides, the CDR3 is TGTGCCAGCACCGACAGGAGCGGCGGGACTAGCACAGATACGCAGTATTTT.

This chain links TRBV5-1 with TRBJ2-2; perhaps TRBD1 as D (5 bases). Germline CDR1 reads SGHRS; CDR2 reads YFSETQ. The CDR3 runs 13 residues. Between the trimmed V and J ends, which lost 6 bases and 3 bases, there was a span of 9 bases. The CDR3 DNA reads as TGCGCCAGCAAGGGCAGGGACACCGGGGAGCTGTTTTTT. Its translation is CASKGRDTGELFF.

The chain combines TRBV18 with TRBJ2-2; TRBD1 matches at 8 bases. This CDR3 region has 15 residues. Germline loops: CDR1 KGHSH, CDR2 LQKENI. With V trimmed by 8 bases and J by 0 bases, 5 bases remained unmatched. The CDR3 DNA sequence: TGTGCCAGCCGACGACAGGGGTCGAACACCGGGGAGCTGTTTTTT. It specifies CASRRQGSNTGELFF. The variable domain in full, with the rest retrieved from reference TRBV18 and TRBJ2-2, is NAGVMQNPRHLVRRRGQEARLRCSPMKGHSHVYWYRQLPEEGLKFMVYLQKENIIDESGMPKERFSAEFPKEGPSILRIQQVVRGDSAAYFCASRRQGSNTGELFFGEGSRLTVL.

This clone was seen only once. The rearrangement uses TRBV11-2 and TRBJ2-3, with D perhaps TRBD1 (5 bases). The V and J ends lost 4 bases and 10 bases respectively, with 18 bases between them. Germline V gene data show CDR1 as SGHAT and CDR2 as FQNNGV. The CDR3 contains 14 residues. The CDR3 DNA sequence: TGTGCCAGCAGCTCTGACCAACAGGTTTGGCCGCAGTATTTT. Encoded protein: CASSSDQQVWPQYF.

The V call is TRBV7-8, the J call TRBJ2-5, with D possibly being TRBD2 (5 bases). V gave up 1 base and J gave up 0 bases, with 12 bases separating them. There are 16 residues in the CDR3. Germline V gives CDR1 SGHVS, CDR2 FQNEAQ. Here the CDR3 DNA reads TGTGCCAGCAGCTTAGGAAGCGGCAGGTACCAAGAGACCCAGTACTTC. The encoded protein is CASSLGSGRYQETQYF. Using reference TRBV7-8 and TRBJ2-5 for the parts outside the CDR3, the full variable domain is GAGVSQSPRYKVAKRGQDVALRCDPISGHVSLFWYQQALGQGPEFLTYFQNEAQLDKSGLPSDRFFAERPEGSVSTLKIQRTQQEDSAVYLCASSLGSGRYQETQYFGPGTRLLVL.

The genes are TRBV10-3 and TRBJ2-1, with 8 bases identical to TRBD2. Germline CDR1 reads ENHRY; CDR2 reads SYGVKD. The trim removed 4 bases at V and 0 bases at J, leaving 5 bases unmatched. The CDR3 is made up of 16 amino acids. The CDR3 DNA is TGTGCCATCAGTGCTCCGGGACTAGGCTCCTACAATGAGCAGTTCTTC. Residues: CAISAPGLGSYNEQFF.

On this clone itself: Different DNA sequences within this sample yield the same CDR3. The rearrangement joins TRBV19 to TRBJ1-5; 12 nucleotides match TRBD1. The CDR3 extends over 16 amino acids. The germline V gene encodes CDR1 LNHDA and CDR2 SQIVND (reference sequence). V shed 3 bases and J 2 bases; nucleotides not matched to a gene: 2. The CDR3 is CASSIGTGGGNQPQHF. For the CDR3, the DNA is TGTGCCAGTAGTATTGGGACAGGGGGCGGCAATCAGCCCCAGCATTTT.

DNA for the CDR3: TGTGCCAGCAGCTCGACGGGACTAGGCGGGTACGAGCAGTACTTC. Residues: CASSSTGLGGYEQYF. V is TRBV5-4 and J is TRBJ2-7, with 8 bases that match TRBD2. The germline V gene encodes CDR1 SGHNT and CDR2 YYREEE (reference sequence). The CDR3 runs to 15 residues. The J segment lost 4 bases and the V segment lost 3 bases, leaving 9 bases of the junction unmatched.

This chain links TRBV25-1 with TRBJ1-1; 11 bases are shared with TRBD1. The ends lost 1 base at V and 1 base at J; junction bases unmatched: 2. Germline values: CDR1 MGHDK, CDR2 SYGVNS. This CDR3 spans 16 amino acids. The CDR3 protein is CASSEWTGGANTEAFF. In DNA form, the CDR3 reads TGTGCCAGCAGTGAATGGACAGGGGGCGCGAACACTGAAGCTTTCTTT.

J is TRBJ1-6 and V is TRBV19; D may be TRBD1 (5 bases). Germline CDR1 LNHDA, CDR2 SQIVND (reference sequence). This CDR3 contains 15 residues. Trimming stripped 7 bases from V and 5 bases from J, with 15 bases between. In DNA form, the CDR3 reads TGTGCCAGTACCCGGACGGGGGTAAATAATTCACCCCTCCACTTT. Encoded protein: CASTRTGVNNSPLHF. The whole variable domain, remainder taken from reference TRBV19 and TRBJ1-6, is DGGITQSPKYLFRKEGQNVTLSCEQNLNHDAMYWYRQDPGQGLRLIYYSQIVNDFQKGDIAEGYSVSREKKESFPLTVTSAQKNPTAFYLCASTRTGVNNSPLHFGNGTRLTVT.

This chain links TRBV5-4 with TRBJ1-2; D is perhaps TRBD1 (6 bases). Trimming pared 3 bases from V and 1 base from J, leaving 7 bases between. Germline V gene data show CDR1 as SGHNT and CDR2 as YYREEE (reference sequence). The CDR3 totals 13 residues. As DNA, the CDR3 is TGTGCCAGCAGCTCGGACAGTAACTATGGCTACACCTTC. This gives the protein CASSSDSNYGYTF.

The J gene is TRBJ2-2, the V gene TRBV10-1; TRBD2 matches at 14 bases. V shed 4 bases, J shed 5 bases, and the junction held 12 bases outside the gene matches. Germline loops: CDR1 WNHNN, CDR2 SYGVQD (reference sequence). The length of the CDR3 is 19 residues. CDR3 region: CASSGLAGGSASETGELFF. The CDR3 region has the DNA TGCGCCAGCAGTGGACTAGCGGGAGGGTCAGCGTCCGAAACCGGGGAGCTGTTTTTT.

This chain uses TRBV6-1 with TRBJ2-7; 11 positions agree with TRBD2. The CDR3 runs 15 residues. V lost 2 bases, J lost 2 bases, and 2 bases stayed unmatched. Germline V gene sequence: CDR1 MNHNS, CDR2 SASEGT. CDR3 nucleotides: TGTGCCAGCAGTGAACCGGGACTAGCGGCCTACGAGCAGTACTTC. As protein: CASSEPGLAAYEQYF.

About this clone: A junction end diverges from the germline sequence, so it may reflect a read error. CDR3 in amino acids: CASSLAPIRSSHNEQFF. The CDR3 nucleotides read TGTGCCAGCAGCTTAGCCCCCATCAGGAGCTCCCACAATGAGCAGTTCTTC. This chain joins TRBV7-3 and TRBJ2-1; D unresolved. Germline CDR1 reads SGHTA; CDR2 reads FQGTGA. This CDR3 comprises 17 residues.

The chain has TRBV4-1 and TRBJ2-7; the match to TRBD1 covers 9 bases. This CDR3 region has 16 residues. V shed 1 base, J shed 5 bases, and the junction held 9 bases outside the gene matches. CDR1 and CDR2 from the germline V gene are MGHRA and YSYEKL. This CDR3 reads CASSQAQGTGYDEQYF. The CDR3 DNA reads TGCGCCAGCAGCCAAGCTCAGGGGACAGGGTACGACGAGCAGTACTTC.

V usage is TRBV18 and J usage is TRBJ2-7, with D unclear. The CDR3 spans 15 residues. The ends were cut back, 3 bases at V and 2 bases at J, with 14 bases in the middle. Germline CDR1 and CDR2: KGHSH and LQKENI. The CDR3 nucleotides read TGTGCCAGCTCACCCATCGGCAGCCCCCCCTACGAGCAGTACTTC. Its protein is CASSPIGSPPYEQYF.

This chain links TRBV28 with TRBJ1-2; D remains unclear. Germline CDR1 MDHEN, CDR2 SYDVKM. V lost 2 bases to trimming and J lost 5 bases, with 12 bases between them. The CDR3 runs 14 residues. The CDR3: CASSLPGKGYGYTF. In DNA, the CDR3 is TGTGCCAGCAGTTTACCGGGAAAGGGATATGGCTACACCTTC.

This chain joins TRBV10-3 and TRBJ1-2; D remains unclear. The germline V gene encodes CDR1 ENHRY and CDR2 SYGVKD. V lost 0 bases and J lost 4, with 9 bases in between. This CDR3 comprises 14 residues. The DNA for the CDR3 is TGTGCCATCAGTGAGTCCCGGGCTACCTATGGCTACACCTTC. Amino acid sequence: CAISESRATYGYTF.

The chain is built from TRBV6-5 and TRBJ2-7; TRBD1 matches 8 bases. J lost 4 bases, V lost 4 bases, and 3 bases had no gene match. The CDR3 runs to 13 residues. Germline assignment: CDR1 MNHEY and CDR2 SVGAGI. This chain's CDR3 is CASSWDRRYEQYF. The CDR3 DNA reads TGTGCCAGCAGTTGGGACAGGCGATACGAGCAGTACTTC.

This clone has a single count. The CDR3 nucleotides read TGTGCCAGTAGTATATCTCGACTAGCGGGAGACGGTACGCAGTATTTT. It translates to CASSISRLAGDGTQYF. This chain joins TRBV19 and TRBJ2-3, with 12 bases lining up with TRBD2. The length of the CDR3 is 16 residues. Germline lookup yields CDR1 LNHDA and CDR2 SQIVND (reference sequence). Trimming cost V 2 bases and J 8 bases; bases outside gene matches: 8.

This chain connects TRBV29-1 to TRBJ2-3, with TRBD1 as a possible D gene (6 bases). CDR3 length equals 14 residues. Trimming cost V 7 bases and J 2 bases, with 16 bases left between them. Germline lookup yields CDR1 SQVTM and CDR2 ANQGSEA. In nucleotides, the CDR3 is TGCAGCGGATGTGACAGGACCGTCACAGATACGCAGTATTTT. Translating gives CSGCDRTVTDTQYF.

The chain uses TRBV5-1 and TRBJ2-2; D gene uncertain. The CDR3 runs to 14 residues. V lost 4 bases and J lost 3, with 10 bases in between. Germline V gene lookup returns CDR1 SGHRS and CDR2 YFSETQ. The CDR3 DNA reads TGCGCCAGCAGCCCGGATAGTCACACCGGGGAGCTGTTTTTT. Protein: CASSPDSHTGELFF.

The chain has TRBV9 and TRBJ1-4; no clear D gene. The germline CDR1 and CDR2 sequences are SGDLS and YYNGEE. Trimming stripped 4 bases from V and 5 bases from J, with 15 bases between. The CDR3 is 15 amino acids. CDR3: CASSPSAGFNEKLFF. The DNA of the CDR3 is TGTGCCAGCAGCCCGAGTGCGGGGTTCAATGAAAAACTGTTTTTT.

J is TRBJ2-3 and V is TRBV18, with D possibly being TRBD2 (6 bases). Trimming took off 6 bases at V and 1 base at J, with 14 bases between the two ends. The CDR3 runs 15 residues. Germline V gives CDR1 KGHSH, CDR2 LQKENI. The CDR3 protein is CASSPGGVRTDTQYF. CDR3 sequence (DNA): TGTGCCAGCTCTCCAGGAGGGGTCCGCACAGATACGCAGTATTTT.

The chain has TRBV20-1 and TRBJ2-1; 7 nucleotides align to TRBD2. The CDR3 runs to 11 residues. From germline, CDR1 is DFQATT and CDR2 SNEGSKA (reference sequence). The V and J ends lost 7 bases and 7 bases, in that order; junction bases with no gene match: 4. The CDR3 region is CSVAGANEQFF. CDR3 DNA sequence: TGCAGTGTTGCGGGAGCAAATGAGCAGTTCTTC.

The gene calls are TRBV20-1 and TRBJ2-3; D unresolved. Germline loops: CDR1 DFQATT, CDR2 SNEGSKA (reference sequence). The length of the CDR3 is 10 residues. Trimming stripped 4 bases from V and 6 bases from J, with 5 bases between. The CDR3 spells CSAKSDTQYF. CDR3 bases: TGCAGTGCTAAATCCGATACGCAGTATTTT.

The rearrangement links TRBV28 to TRBJ2-7, with D unresolved. Germline V gene sequence: CDR1 MDHEN, CDR2 SYDVKM. The CDR3 is made up of 13 amino acids. V lost 2 bases and J lost 12, with 17 bases in between. CDR3 DNA: TGTGCCAGCAGTTTAGGAACAGCCTACTACCGGTACTTC. It specifies CASSLGTAYYRYF.

The chain recombines TRBV5-1 with TRBJ1-4; 8 bases are shared with TRBD1. Germline values: CDR1 SGHRS, CDR2 YFSETQ. The CDR3 is 14 amino acids. V shed 0 bases and J 7 bases; nucleotides not matched to a gene: 2. The CDR3 loop is CASSLGTGFEKLFF. In DNA, the CDR3 is TGCGCCAGCAGCTTGGGGACAGGGTTTGAAAAACTGTTTTTT.

This chain joins TRBV11-2 and TRBJ1-2; possibly TRBD1 for D (5 bases). The V end was cut by 2 bases, the J end by 5 bases, with 15 bases between. Germline CDR1 and CDR2: SGHAT and FQNNGV. The CDR3 contains 15 residues. For the CDR3, the DNA is TGTGCCAGCAGCTTAAAAACCAGGGATATTTATGGCTACACCTTC. Translated: CASSLKTRDIYGYTF.